This T cell receptor beta chain was sequenced for a study of T cell responses to AZD1222 COVID-19 vaccine. Study observations and caveats: Of spike-specific TCRs, nearly half reportedly target regions left unmutated in variants. Baseline seropositives among AZD1222 recipients totaled only six or seven.

Clones were sequenced by immunoSEQ multiplex PCR, and TCRdb holds only the in-frame ones, with some missing. The table has around 110,000 clones, roughly 87% seen once; the top ten hold approximately 7.5%. The CDR3 runs 18 residues. The V segment lost 3 bases and the J segment 0 bases; nucleotides outside the gene matches: 9. CDR1 is KGHSH, CDR2 LQKENI, per germline. This clone was picked up one time. The antigen is unknown. This chain links TRBV18 with TRBJ1-4, with 8 bases lining up with TRBD1. The sequenced sample was peripheral blood, obtained on day 0 of AZD1222 vaccination. This clonotype was sampled from an adult in good health. This CDR3 is CASSPSEAQGATNEKLFF. CDR3 in DNA: TGTGCCAGCTCACCCTCGGAGGCACAGGGGGCAACTAATGAAAAACTGTTTTTT.